These 29 T cell receptor beta chains share one sample of origin, sequenced in a study of radiation and T cells in renal cell carcinoma. Time point specified: blood 4 weeks post-SBRT, at nephrectomy. As to treatment: 15 Gy SBRT to primary tumor, nephrectomy 4 weeks later. The assay was immunoSEQ multiplex PCR, and TCRdb's table has in-frame clones only and misses some. The sample records just over 95,000 clones, approximately 80% being singletons. The sequencing used blood, collected from a patient whose treatment included radiotherapy and nephrectomy. These receptors originate from a man aged 55 to 70 with renal cell carcinoma.

This chain uses TRBV6-6 with TRBJ2-7; TRBD1 matches at 7 bases. This CDR3 is built from 15 residues. The J segment lost 4 bases and the V segment lost 6 bases, leaving 12 bases of the junction unmatched. Germline assignment: CDR1 MNHNY and CDR2 SVGAGI (reference sequence). The CDR3 sequence: CASRIGQVSLYEQYF. The CDR3 bases are TGTGCCAGCAGAATCGGACAGGTATCTTTGTACGAGCAGTACTTC.

This clone has a handful of counts. The chain has TRBV28 and TRBJ1-1; D might be TRBD1 (5 bases). Germline V gene data show CDR1 as MDHEN and CDR2 as SYDVKM. Trimming cost V 8 bases and J 4 bases, with 14 bases left between them. There are 13 residues in the CDR3. In DNA form, the CDR3 reads TGTGCCAGCTCCCAGAGGGGAGGCACTGAAGCTTTCTTT. Translation gives CASSQRGGTEAFF.

This chain connects TRBV10-1 to TRBJ2-2, with no clear D. Germline CDR1 and CDR2: WNHNN and SYGVQD (reference sequence). Deletions cut 2 bases from V and 4 bases from J, with 14 bases between. The CDR3 contains 16 residues. The CDR3: CASSERAGPSTGELFF. The CDR3 nucleotides read TGCGCCAGCAGTGAGCGAGCCGGGCCCAGCACCGGGGAGCTGTTTTTT.

This rearrangement joins TRBV21-1 to TRBJ2-3; the D segment call TRBD2 is taken from the table without a DNA check. TRBV21-1 is recorded as a pseudogene. The CDR3 is made up of 16 amino acids. CDR3 DNA: TGTGCCAGCAGCAAAGGCGGAGACTGCACCACAGATACGCAGTATTTT. Its translation is CASSKGGDCTTDTQYF.

This clone was counted only a few times. The chain is built from TRBV10-3 and TRBJ2-7, with 9 bases fitting TRBD1. Trimming removed 10 bases from V and 4 bases from J; junction bases left unmatched: 11. Per germline, CDR1 ENHRY and CDR2 SYGVKD. The CDR3 is 14 residues long. CDR3 amino acids: CATRGTGRGYEQYF. CDR3 nucleotides: TGTGCCACCAGAGGGACAGGGAGGGGGTACGAGCAGTACTTC.

This clone was detected only a few times. The chain carries TRBV2 and TRBJ2-5; 8 bases are shared with TRBD1. In germline, CDR1 is SNHLY, CDR2 FYNNEI. There are 14 residues in the CDR3. V trimming: 8 bases; J trimming: 7 bases; junction bases outside the gene matches: 12. Written as DNA, the CDR3 is TGTGCCAGCTTATCGCCGGGACAGGAGGGGACCCAGTACTTC. Protein sequence: CASLSPGQEGTQYF.

The rearrangement uses TRBV2 and TRBJ1-2, with 8 bases that match TRBD1. The CDR3 covers 12 residues. Germline CDR1 SNHLY, CDR2 FYNNEI. V was clipped by 7 bases and J by 5 bases; unmatched bases: 3. The CDR3 is CASTTGGYGYTF. The CDR3 bases are TGTGCCAGCACTACAGGGGGATATGGCTACACCTTC.

This chain uses TRBV5-1 with TRBJ2-7; no firm D call. Germline CDR1 is SGHRS and CDR2 is YFSETQ. The ends were cut back, 2 bases at V and 0 bases at J, with 12 bases in the middle. CDR3 length equals 15 residues. In DNA, the CDR3 is TGCGCCAGCAGCTTTGCCCCCAGGAGCTCCTACGAGCAGTACTTC. Protein: CASSFAPRSSYEQYF.

The chain joins TRBV6-5 to TRBJ1-2, with 9 bases fitting TRBD1. The ends lost 6 bases at V and 8 bases at J; junction bases unmatched: 13. There are 15 residues in the CDR3. Germline CDR1 reads MNHEY; CDR2 reads SVGAGI. The CDR3 here is CASSREGTGITGYTF. The CDR3 nucleotides read TGTGCCAGCAGCCGTGAAGGGACAGGGATTACGGGCTACACCTTC.

The V gene is TRBV28, the J gene TRBJ2-3; no definite D call. The germline V gene encodes CDR1 MDHEN and CDR2 SYDVKM. Trimming removed 2 bases from V and 4 bases from J, with 7 bases in between. The CDR3 is made up of 13 amino acids. The CDR3 DNA reads TGTGCCAGCAGTTTAAGACACCCAGATACGCAGTATTTT. Residues: CASSLRHPDTQYF.

This sequence joins TRBV7-2 and TRBJ2-1; D is ambiguous. The V end lost 4 bases, the J end lost 0 bases, and 10 bases lay between the germline ends. Germline CDR1 SGHTA, CDR2 FQGNSA. The CDR3 has 15 residues. The CDR3 loop reads CASSSRQSSYNEQFF. CDR3 in DNA: TGTGCCAGCAGCTCCCGGCAGAGCTCCTACAATGAGCAGTTCTTC.

The chain couples TRBV6-1 to TRBJ1-1; the D is unclear. CDR1 and CDR2 from the germline V gene are MNHNS and SASEGT. Deletions cut 6 bases from V and 8 bases from J, with 16 bases between. The CDR3 covers 13 residues. CDR3 region: CASRLSKEMEAFF. DNA of the CDR3: TGTGCCAGCAGGCTATCCAAGGAAATGGAAGCTTTCTTT.

This rearrangement joins TRBV13 to TRBJ2-5, with 9 bases aligning to TRBD2. The CDR3 totals 16 residues. CDR1 and CDR2 (germline): PRHDT, FYEKMQ (reference sequence). V lost 0 bases and J lost 5; bases outside the gene matches: 7. CDR3 in DNA: TGTGCCAGCAGCTTAGGAACGGGACTAGCCGCGGAGACCCAGTACTTC. Residues: CASSLGTGLAAETQYF.

The gene calls are TRBV5-6 and TRBJ2-2; the D is unclear. The length of the CDR3 is 15 residues. CDR1 is SGHDT, CDR2 YYEEEE, per germline. Trimming removed 0 bases from V and 7 bases from J, with 13 bases in between. The chain's CDR3 is CASSLVRRGRGELFF. CDR3 sequence (DNA): TGTGCCAGCAGCTTGGTGCGGCGAGGCCGCGGGGAGCTGTTTTTT.

The chain couples TRBV21-1 to TRBJ1-2; the tabulated D call, TRBD1, remains unverified against the DNA. TRBV21-1 has pseudogene status. This CDR3 contains 16 residues. CDR3 protein: CASRLQGQGSVYGYTF. In DNA form, the CDR3 reads TGTGCCAGCAGGCTACAGGGACAGGGGTCCGTCTATGGCTACACCTTC.

This clone has only a few counts. The chain employs TRBV5-1 and TRBJ2-7, with D possibly being TRBD1 (6 bases). Trimming removed 0 bases from V and 2 bases from J, with 15 bases in between. CDR1 is SGHRS and CDR2 is YFSETQ in the germline V gene. The CDR3 consists of 16 residues. The CDR3 coding sequence is TGCGCCAGCAGCTTGGGAAGCAGGACAGCCACCTACGAGCAGTACTTC. As protein: CASSLGSRTATYEQYF.

The chain joins TRBV9 to TRBJ2-7, with D perhaps matching TRBD1 or TRBD2 (5 bases each). Trimming removed 0 bases from V and 5 bases from J, with 12 bases in between. The germline V gene encodes CDR1 SGDLS and CDR2 YYNGEE. CDR3 length equals 14 residues. The CDR3 region is CASSVEWGFDEQYF. The CDR3 bases are TGTGCCAGCAGCGTAGAATGGGGGTTCGACGAGCAGTACTTC. The variable domain in full, with the rest retrieved from reference TRBV9 and TRBJ2-7, is DSGVTQTPKHLITATGQRVTLRCSPRSGDLSVYWYQQSLDQGLQFLIQYYNGEERAKGNILERFSAQQFPDLHSELNLSSLELGDSALYFCASSVEWGFDEQYFGPGTRLTVT.

The J gene is TRBJ2-7, the V gene TRBV27; D possibly corresponds to TRBD2 (7 bases). CDR1 is MNHEY, CDR2 SMNVEV, per germline (reference sequence). The V gene lost 3 bases and the J gene lost 3 bases, with 15 bases spanning the gap. The CDR3 consists of 15 residues. Here the CDR3 DNA reads TGTGCCAGCAGTTTGGGGTCGGGGGGCGTCTACGAGCAGTACTTC. Its translation: CASSLGSGGVYEQYF.

The chain joins TRBV27 to TRBJ2-3; 13 bases are a match to TRBD2. CDR1 MNHEY and CDR2 SMNVEV come from the germline V gene (reference sequence). V lost 4 bases to trimming and J lost 5 bases; unmatched junction nucleotides: 12. This CDR3 is built from 18 residues. The CDR3 spells CASSSGTSGTAGIDTQYF. CDR3 in DNA: TGTGCCAGCAGTTCTGGGACTAGCGGGACGGCTGGCATAGATACGCAGTATTTT.

J is TRBJ2-1 and V is TRBV9; no firm D call. The germline V gene encodes CDR1 SGDLS and CDR2 YYNGEE. Trimming left V 0 bases short and J 6 bases short, with 13 bases between. The CDR3 is 15 amino acids. The CDR3: CASSVEIRHPNEQFF. CDR3 coding DNA: TGTGCCAGCAGCGTAGAGATCCGCCACCCCAATGAGCAGTTCTTC.

The chain has TRBV5-4 and TRBJ2-2; D gene uncertain. This CDR3 has 13 residues. Trimming took 4 bases from V and 6 from J, leaving 10 bases between them. Germline V gives CDR1 SGHNT, CDR2 YYREEE (reference sequence). This CDR3 is CASSTDVPGELFF. The CDR3 coding sequence is TGTGCCAGCAGCACGGACGTGCCCGGGGAGCTGTTTTTT.

The chain has TRBV30 and TRBJ2-1; unclear D gene. This CDR3 spans 11 amino acids. V shed 4 bases and J shed 4 bases, with 5 bases lying between them. Germline V gives CDR1 GTSNPN, CDR2 SVGIG (reference sequence). CDR3 sequence reads: CAWTKYNEQFF. The CDR3, as DNA: TGTGCCTGGACTAAATACAATGAGCAGTTCTTC.

This clone has more than one count but fewer than ten. The J gene is TRBJ2-7, the V gene TRBV11-2; the match to TRBD2 covers 9 bases. Germline V lookup: CDR1 SGHAT, CDR2 FQNNGV. This CDR3 contains 14 residues. V was clipped by 5 bases and J by 7 bases; unmatched bases: 9. The CDR3 reads CASSPQGLAGEQYF. The CDR3 DNA sequence: TGTGCCAGCAGCCCTCAAGGGCTAGCGGGAGAGCAGTACTTC.

The count of this clone is one. The chain links TRBV7-2 to TRBJ2-7, with 11 positions matching TRBD2. J lost 1 base, V lost 5 bases, and 7 bases had no gene match. Germline CDR1 is SGHTA and CDR2 is FQGNSA. This CDR3 contains 16 residues. CDR3 loop: CASSPSLAGGSYEQYF. Written as DNA, the CDR3 is TGTGCCAGCAGCCCTAGCCTAGCGGGAGGATCCTACGAGCAGTACTTC. The variable domain in full, with the rest retrieved from reference TRBV7-2 and TRBJ2-7, is GAGVSQSPSNKVTEKGKDVELRCDPISGHTALYWYRQSLGQGLEFLIYFQGNSAPDKSGLPSDRFSAERTGGSVSTLTIQRTQQEDSAVYLCASSPSLAGGSYEQYFGPGTRLTVT.

The rearrangement uses TRBV7-2 and TRBJ2-3; tentatively, D is TRBD2 (6 bases). Germline lookup yields CDR1 SGHTA and CDR2 FQGNSA. The V and J ends lost 0 bases and 6 bases respectively, with 10 bases between them. The CDR3 contains 14 residues. The CDR3 is CASSLAGGSDTQYF. CDR3 in DNA: TGTGCCAGCAGCTTAGCGGGAGGATCGGATACGCAGTATTTT.

The chain employs TRBV2 and TRBJ2-5, with 8 bases identical to TRBD1. The V gene end was trimmed by 4 bases and the J gene end by 0 bases; junction bases not matched to a gene: 4. This CDR3 is built from 15 residues. CDR1 SNHLY and CDR2 FYNNEI come from the germline V gene. Here the CDR3 DNA reads TGTGCCAGCAGTGGACCGGGACAGGACCAAGAGACCCAGTACTTC. Translating gives CASSGPGQDQETQYF. Supplemented by reference TRBV2 and TRBJ2-5, the full variable domain reads EPEVTQTPSHQVTQMGQEVILRCVPISNHLYFYWYRQILGQKVEFLVSFYNNEISEKSEIFDDQFSVERPDGSNFTLKIRSTKLEDSAMYFCASSGPGQDQETQYFGPGTRLLVL.

The chain joins TRBV10-2 to TRBJ2-7; the match to TRBD2 covers 7 bases. CDR1 and CDR2 from the germline V gene are WSHSY and SAAADI. The CDR3 totals 14 residues. The V segment lost 0 bases and the J segment 7 bases; nucleotides outside the gene matches: 6. The CDR3 sequence is CASSESTAGREQYF. The CDR3, as DNA: TGCGCCAGCAGTGAGTCGACAGCGGGAAGGGAGCAGTACTTC.

V and J are TRBV7-2 and TRBJ2-5; D possibly corresponds to TRBD1 (5 bases). The V end lost 5 bases, the J end lost 2 bases, and 9 bases lay between the germline ends. Germline V lookup: CDR1 SGHTA, CDR2 FQGNSA. CDR3 size: 13 residues. The CDR3 bases are TGTGCCAGCAGCACTCGGACACAAGAGACCCAGTACTTC. This encodes CASSTRTQETQYF.

The rearrangement links TRBV13 to TRBJ2-7, with 7 bases aligning to TRBD2. V was pared by 5 bases and J by 6 bases, with 13 bases of the junction left unmatched. The CDR3 has 15 amino acids. The germline CDR1 and CDR2 sequences are PRHDT and FYEKMQ (reference sequence). The CDR3 protein is CASSGLGGYALEQYF. The CDR3 DNA is TGTGCCAGCAGCGGCCTCGGGGGGTATGCTCTCGAGCAGTACTTC.